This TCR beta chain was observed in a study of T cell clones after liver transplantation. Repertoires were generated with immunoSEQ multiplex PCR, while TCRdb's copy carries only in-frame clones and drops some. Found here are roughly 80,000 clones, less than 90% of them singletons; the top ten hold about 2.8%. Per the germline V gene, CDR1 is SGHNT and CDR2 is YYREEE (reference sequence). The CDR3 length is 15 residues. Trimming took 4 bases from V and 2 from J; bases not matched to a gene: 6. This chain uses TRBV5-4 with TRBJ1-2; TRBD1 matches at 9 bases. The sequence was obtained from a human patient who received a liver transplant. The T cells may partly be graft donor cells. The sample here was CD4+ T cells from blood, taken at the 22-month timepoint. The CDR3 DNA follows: TGTGCCAGCAGCCGGGGACAGGGAGGGAACTATGGCTACACCTTC. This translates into CASSRGQGGNYGYTF.